Sequencing of this T cell receptor beta chain was carried out in a study of blood T cell repertoires in COVID-19. Across the study: Sites in the United States, Italy and Spain provided acute and convalescent COVID-19 samples.

The CDR3 totals 14 residues. V lost 2 bases to trimming and J lost 5 bases; unmatched junction nucleotides: 5. CDR1 is KGHSH and CDR2 is LQKENI in the germline V gene. Seattle cases were enrolled at active infection and followed longitudinally. How the authors handled the data: Amplification of reference gene primers provided the estimated nucleated cell counts. This table comes from immunoSEQ multiplex PCR, and its TCRdb copy is limited to in-frame clones, with some not included. V and J calls and clone size are those listed in that table; D and trimming were worked out from the DNA. The sample carries hundreds of thousands of clones, 85% to 90% recorded once.

The receptor was derived from a woman between 35 and 50 years old with COVID-19, enrolled during active disease. Specimen: peripheral blood. J is TRBJ1-2 and V is TRBV18; TRBD1 agrees at 7 bases. DNA of the CDR3: TGTGCCAGCTCACCATTGGGACAGAATTATGGCTACACCTTC. It codes for CASSPLGQNYGYTF.